This T cell receptor beta chain was recovered during a study of CD8+ T cells in alopecia areata. Germline V lookup: CDR1 MNHEY, CDR2 SMNVEV (reference sequence). There are 16 residues in the CDR3. V dropped 5 bases and J dropped 0 bases, with 11 bases sitting between them. After isolation, RNA underwent reverse transcription to generate cDNA as the sequencing template. Sequencing was performed with immunoSEQ multiplex PCR; in TCRdb, only in-frame clones are kept and a portion is missing. The sample yields 120,000 or so clones, around 45% seen once. Sequencing used NKG2D-low CD8+ T cells sorted from blood. The chain recombines TRBV27 with TRBJ2-6; D ambiguous. The clonotype comes from a human donor with alopecia areata. CDR3 coding DNA: TGTGCCAGCAGTCCCCGACGCGTCTCTGGGGCCAACGTCCTGACTTTC. It yields the protein CASSPRRVSGANVLTF.